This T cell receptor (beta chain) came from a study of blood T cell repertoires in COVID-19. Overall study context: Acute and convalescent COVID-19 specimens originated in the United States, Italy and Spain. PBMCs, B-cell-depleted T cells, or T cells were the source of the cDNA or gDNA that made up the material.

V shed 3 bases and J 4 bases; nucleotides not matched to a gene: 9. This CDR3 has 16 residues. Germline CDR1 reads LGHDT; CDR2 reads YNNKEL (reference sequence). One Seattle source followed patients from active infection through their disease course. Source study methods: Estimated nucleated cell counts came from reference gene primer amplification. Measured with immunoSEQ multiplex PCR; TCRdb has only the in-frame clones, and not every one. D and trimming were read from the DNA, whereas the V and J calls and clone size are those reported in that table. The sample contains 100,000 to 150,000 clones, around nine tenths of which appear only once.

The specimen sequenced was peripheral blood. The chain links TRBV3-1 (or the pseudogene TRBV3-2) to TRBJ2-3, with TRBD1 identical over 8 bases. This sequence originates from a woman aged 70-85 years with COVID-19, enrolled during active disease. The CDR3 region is CASSQTGVGWADTQYF. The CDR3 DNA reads TGTGCCAGCAGCCAGACAGGGGTCGGCTGGGCAGATACGCAGTATTTT.